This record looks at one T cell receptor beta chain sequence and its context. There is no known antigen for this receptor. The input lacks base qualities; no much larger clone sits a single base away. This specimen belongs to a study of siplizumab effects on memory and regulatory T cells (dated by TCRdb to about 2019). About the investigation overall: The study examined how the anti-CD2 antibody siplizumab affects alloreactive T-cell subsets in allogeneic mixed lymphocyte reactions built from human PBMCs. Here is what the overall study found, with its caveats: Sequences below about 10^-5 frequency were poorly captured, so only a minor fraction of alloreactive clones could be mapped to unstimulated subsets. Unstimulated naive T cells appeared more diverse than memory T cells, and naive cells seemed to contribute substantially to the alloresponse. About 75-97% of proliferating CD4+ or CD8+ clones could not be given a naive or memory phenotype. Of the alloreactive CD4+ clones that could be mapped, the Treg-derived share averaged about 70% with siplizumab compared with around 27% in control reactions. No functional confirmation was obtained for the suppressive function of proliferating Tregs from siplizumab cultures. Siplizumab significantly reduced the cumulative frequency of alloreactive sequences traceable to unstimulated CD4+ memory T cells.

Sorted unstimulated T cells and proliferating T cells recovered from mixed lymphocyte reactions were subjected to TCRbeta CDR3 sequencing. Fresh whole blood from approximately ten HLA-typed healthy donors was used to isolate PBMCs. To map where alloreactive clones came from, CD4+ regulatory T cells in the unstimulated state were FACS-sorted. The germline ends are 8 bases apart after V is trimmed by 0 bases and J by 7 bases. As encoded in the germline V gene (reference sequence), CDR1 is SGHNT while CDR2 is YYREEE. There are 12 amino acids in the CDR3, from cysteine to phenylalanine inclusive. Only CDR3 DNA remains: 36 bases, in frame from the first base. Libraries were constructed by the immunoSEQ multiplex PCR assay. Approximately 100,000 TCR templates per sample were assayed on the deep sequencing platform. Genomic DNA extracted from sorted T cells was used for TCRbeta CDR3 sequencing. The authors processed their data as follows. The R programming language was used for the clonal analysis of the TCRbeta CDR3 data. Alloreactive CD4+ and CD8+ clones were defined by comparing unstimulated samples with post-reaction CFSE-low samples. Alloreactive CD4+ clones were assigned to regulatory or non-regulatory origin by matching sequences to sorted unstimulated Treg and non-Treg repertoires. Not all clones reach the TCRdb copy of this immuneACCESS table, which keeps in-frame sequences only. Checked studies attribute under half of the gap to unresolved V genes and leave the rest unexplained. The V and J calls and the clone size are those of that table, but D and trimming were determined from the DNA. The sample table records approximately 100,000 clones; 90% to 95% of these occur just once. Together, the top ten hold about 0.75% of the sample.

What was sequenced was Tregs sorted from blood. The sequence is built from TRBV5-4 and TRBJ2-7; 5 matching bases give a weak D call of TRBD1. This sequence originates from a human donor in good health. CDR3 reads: CASSLGPGEQYF. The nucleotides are TGTGCCAGCAGCTTGGGCCCAGGGGAGCAGTACTTC.